These 21 T cell receptor beta chains were all obtained from the same sample, sequenced in a study of blood T cell repertoires in COVID-19 (dated by TCRdb to 2020 to 2022). The library was made by the immunoSEQ multiplex PCR assay. TCRdb took this table from immuneACCESS and kept in-frame rearrangements with V and J called. Such tables lack part of the clones; where checked against another copy, unresolved V genes explain under half of the gap, and the rest is unexplained. This sample holds hundreds of thousands of clones; roughly four fifths were observed only once. The leading ten clones occupy about an eighth of the sample. The specimen sequenced was peripheral blood. These receptors were collected from a woman aged 60-75 years with active or convalescent COVID-19.

This sequence joins TRBV6-6 and TRBJ2-7; 8 positions agree with TRBD1. The CDR3 totals 14 residues. Germline V CDR1 and CDR2: MNHNY, SVGAGI (reference sequence). With V trimmed by 7 bases and J by 5 bases, 10 bases remained unmatched. The CDR3 bases are TGTGCCAGCACCAGCGTTGGACAGGGCAACGAGCAGTACTTC. It codes for CASTSVGQGNEQYF.

This clone has a single count. The DNA for the CDR3 is TGCAGCGTTGCCAGACAGGGAACGAGCTCGGGGCAGTACTTC. Translated: CSVARQGTSSGQYF. This chain links TRBV29-1 with TRBJ2-7; 7 bases fit TRBD1. CDR1 and CDR2 (germline): SQVTM, ANQGSEA. The length of the CDR3 is 14 residues. After removal of 4 bases from V and 9 bases from J, the junction contained 15 bases not matched to a gene.

V and J are TRBV4-3 and TRBJ1-1; 7 bases line up with TRBD1. J was trimmed by 4 bases and V by 2 bases; bases with no gene match: 10. The length of the CDR3 is 16 residues. Germline CDR1 reads LGHNA; CDR2 reads YSLEER. The CDR3 region has the DNA TGCGCCAGCAGCCAAATAACAGGGGTACGGTCCACTGAAGCTTTCTTT. Translating it yields CASSQITGVRSTEAFF.

The rearrangement links TRBV3-1 (or the pseudogene TRBV3-2) to TRBJ2-1; weak D call: TRBD2 (6 bases). The CDR3 length is 17 residues. The V end lost 3 bases, the J end lost 2 bases, and 17 bases lay between the germline ends. CDR1 LGHDT and CDR2 YNNKEL come from the germline V gene (reference sequence). This CDR3 is CASSHGWRGRAYNEQFF. CDR3 nucleotides: TGTGCCAGCAGCCATGGGTGGAGGGGAAGGGCCTACAATGAGCAGTTCTTC.

This clone has a single count. This chain's CDR3 is CASTAHGGGMDTQYF. CDR3 in DNA: TGTGCCAGCACCGCCCACGGTGGGGGGATGGATACGCAGTATTTT. V is TRBV6-6 and J is TRBJ2-3, with D possibly matching TRBD2 (6 bases). Germline V CDR1 and CDR2: MNHNY, SVGAGI (reference sequence). Trimming took 7 bases from V and 6 from J, leaving 20 bases between them. The CDR3 consists of 15 residues.

This chain connects TRBV6-6 to TRBJ1-5, with 12 bases identical to TRBD1. The junction had 13 bases not matched to a gene; V was cut back by 6 bases and J by 1 base. CDR3 size: 19 residues. The germline V gene encodes CDR1 MNHNY and CDR2 SVGAGI (reference sequence). CDR3 residues: CASRRTGTGGPASNQPQHF. The CDR3, as DNA: TGTGCCAGCAGACGAACCGGGACAGGGGGCCCTGCAAGCAATCAGCCCCAGCATTTT.

The rearrangement links TRBV4-2 to TRBJ1-1; possible D gene TRBD1, 5 bases. V was trimmed by 0 bases and J by 3 bases, leaving 11 bases between them. Germline loops: CDR1 LGHNA, CDR2 YNFKEQ. The length of the CDR3 is 15 residues. The CDR3: CASSQDLGDYTEAFF. CDR3 nucleotide sequence: TGTGCCAGCAGCCAAGATCTCGGGGACTACACTGAAGCTTTCTTT.

The V gene is TRBV2, the J gene TRBJ1-2; no definite D call. V lost 3 bases and J lost 10, with 18 bases in between. The CDR3 loop spans 14 amino acids. Germline values: CDR1 SNHLY, CDR2 FYNNEI. The CDR3 DNA sequence: TGTGCCAGCAGTGATGCGGTCGGCGCGGGAGACTACACCTTC. This gives the protein CASSDAVGAGDYTF. Based on the CDR3 plus reference TRBV2 and TRBJ1-2, the full variable domain is EPEVTQTPSHQVTQMGQEVILRCVPISNHLYFYWYRQILGQKVEFLVSFYNNEISEKSEIFDDQFSVERPDGSNFTLKIRSTKLEDSAMYFCASSDAVGAGDYTFGSGTRLTVV.

V and J are TRBV4-1 and TRBJ2-5, with D tentatively TRBD1 (6 bases). V gave up 1 base and J gave up 5 bases, with 20 bases separating them. The CDR3 has 17 residues. Germline V gene sequence: CDR1 MGHRA, CDR2 YSYEKL. In nucleotides, the CDR3 is TGCGCCAGCAGCCAAGGCCCCCCTAGGGGGTCGAGGGAGACCCAGTACTTC. This sequence encodes CASSQGPPRGSRETQYF.

This clone was counted once. The rearrangement joins TRBV7-8 to TRBJ2-3, with TRBD1 matching over 9 bases. This CDR3 is built from 15 residues. With V trimmed by 3 bases and J by 6 bases, 7 bases remained unmatched. CDR1 is SGHVS, CDR2 FQNEAQ, per germline. CDR3 coding DNA: TGTGCCAGCAGCTTCCGACAGGGGGAACTTGATACGCAGTATTTT. This sequence encodes CASSFRQGELDTQYF.

The chain links TRBV30 to TRBJ2-2; D is ambiguous. The germline V and J ends were trimmed by 2 bases and 5 bases, with 9 bases remaining between them. The CDR3 has 13 amino acids. In germline, CDR1 is GTSNPN, CDR2 SVGIG (reference sequence). The CDR3 DNA is TGTGCCTGGAGTCCCACCCGGACCGGGGAGCTGTTTTTT. This encodes CAWSPTRTGELFF. Full variable domain (rest looked up from reference TRBV30 and TRBJ2-2): SQTIHQWPATLVQPVGSPLSLECTVEGTSNPNLYWYRQAAGRGLQLLFYSVGIGQISSEVPQNLSASRPQDRQFILSSKKLLLSDSGFYLCAWSPTRTGELFFGEGSRLTVL.

V usage is TRBV2 and J usage is TRBJ2-3, with 8 bases that match TRBD2. The CDR3 loop spans 18 amino acids. Germline loops: CDR1 SNHLY, CDR2 FYNNEI. Losses at the gene ends were 6 bases for V and 0 bases for J; bases not matched to a gene: 14. CDR3 amino acids: CASSGLPGGPTSTDTQYF. In DNA form, the CDR3 reads TGTGCCAGCAGCGGTTTACCGGGGGGGCCGACTAGCACAGATACGCAGTATTTT. The full variable domain, completed using reference TRBV2 and TRBJ2-3, is EPEVTQTPSHQVTQMGQEVILRCVPISNHLYFYWYRQILGQKVEFLVSFYNNEISEKSEIFDDQFSVERPDGSNFTLKIRSTKLEDSAMYFCASSGLPGGPTSTDTQYFGPGTRLTVL.

As regards this clone: This same CDR3 is encoded by further DNA sequences in the sample. This rearrangement joins TRBV30 to TRBJ1-5, with D possibly TRBD1 on 6 matching bases. CDR1 and CDR2 from the germline V gene are GTSNPN and SVGIG (reference sequence). The length of the CDR3 is 13 residues. V lost 0 bases and J 6 bases, leaving 9 bases between the germline ends. CDR3 DNA: TGTGCCTGGAGTGTGCAGGGGAGTCAGCCCCAGCATTTT. Protein: CAWSVQGSQPQHF.

V usage is TRBV27 and J usage is TRBJ1-1; a possible D gene is TRBD1 (5 bases). In germline, CDR1 is MNHEY, CDR2 SMNVEV (reference sequence). The CDR3 length is 14 residues. Trimming removed 1 base from V and 3 bases from J, with 9 bases in between. CDR3 sequence: CASSLYQGHTEAFF. The CDR3 region has the DNA TGTGCCAGCAGTTTATACCAGGGCCACACTGAAGCTTTCTTT.

The chain combines TRBV5-4 with TRBJ2-1; tentative D call: TRBD2 (6 bases). The CDR3 has 15 amino acids. V dropped 2 bases and J dropped 4 bases, with 13 bases sitting between them. Germline CDR1 reads SGHNT; CDR2 reads YYREEE (reference sequence). This CDR3 is CASSFSSGDYNEQFF. In DNA, the CDR3 is TGTGCCAGCAGCTTCTCGTCGGGGGATTACAATGAGCAGTTCTTC. Filled out from reference TRBV5-4 and TRBJ2-1, the complete variable domain reads ETGVTQSPTHLIKTRGQQVTLRCSSQSGHNTVSWYQQALGQGPQFIFQYYREEENGRGNFPPRFSGLQFPNYSSELNVNALELDDSALYLCASSFSSGDYNEQFFGPGTRLTVL.

The chain couples TRBV4-2 to TRBJ1-2, with TRBD1 as a possible D gene (5 bases). The germline V gene encodes CDR1 LGHNA and CDR2 YNFKEQ. This CDR3 region has 14 residues. The V end lost 1 base, the J end lost 4 bases, and 10 bases lay between the germline ends. This chain's CDR3 is CASSQGGGLYGYTF. DNA of the CDR3: TGTGCCAGCAGCCAAGGGGGCGGCCTCTATGGCTACACCTTC.

The chain uses TRBV30 and TRBJ1-1, with 9 positions matching TRBD1. This CDR3 is built from 13 residues. Germline V CDR1 and CDR2: GTSNPN, SVGIG (reference sequence). Trimming took 6 bases from V and 5 from J; bases not matched to a gene: 7. This CDR3 reads CACLRGTGTEAFF. The DNA of the CDR3 is TGTGCCTGCCTCCGGGGGACAGGGACTGAAGCTTTCTTT.

This chain connects TRBV27 to TRBJ1-6; possibly TRBD1 for D (6 bases). The CDR3 sequence is 13 residues long. The V end lost 8 bases, the J end lost 9 bases, and 14 bases lay between the germline ends. The germline gives CDR1 MNHEY, CDR2 SMNVEV (reference sequence). The CDR3 is CASQQGWGSPLHF. Written as DNA, the CDR3 is TGTGCCAGCCAACAGGGATGGGGTTCACCCCTCCACTTT.

The chain uses TRBV19 and TRBJ1-5; TRBD1 agrees at 9 bases. V lost 4 bases and J lost 7; bases outside the gene matches: 11. The CDR3 is 16 amino acids. CDR1 and CDR2 (germline): LNHDA, SQIVND (reference sequence). For the CDR3, the DNA is TGTGCCAGTAGTAGAGCCGGGACAGGGATCGGGCAGCCCCAGCATTTT. It specifies CASSRAGTGIGQPQHF.

This chain connects TRBV9 to TRBJ1-4; weak D call: TRBD1 (5 bases). Germline CDR1 SGDLS, CDR2 YYNGEE. The CDR3 sequence is 14 residues long. V was clipped by 1 base and J by 6 bases, with 10 bases between them. CDR3 loop: CASSVRGMDEKLFF. The CDR3 DNA reads TGTGCCAGCAGCGTAAGGGGAATGGATGAAAAACTGTTTTTT.

The chain has TRBV2 and TRBJ2-1, with a possible D match to TRBD1 (5 bases). The V and J ends lost 5 bases and 7 bases respectively, with 21 bases between them. This CDR3 contains 16 residues. From germline, CDR1 is SNHLY and CDR2 FYNNEI. CDR3 sequence reads: CASSKTGRWSGNEQFF. The CDR3, as DNA: TGTGCCAGCAGTAAAACAGGAAGATGGAGTGGGAATGAGCAGTTCTTC. Filled out from reference TRBV2 and TRBJ2-1, the complete variable domain reads EPEVTQTPSHQVTQMGQEVILRCVPISNHLYFYWYRQILGQKVEFLVSFYNNEISEKSEIFDDQFSVERPDGSNFTLKIRSTKLEDSAMYFCASSKTGRWSGNEQFFGPGTRLTVL.